A single sample gave rise to the 2 T cell receptor beta chains below, sequenced in a study of regulatory T cells in long-lasting Graves disease (dated by TCRdb to the early 2020s). Interpreted using the paper, the time point label stands for: persistent/refractory GD, antithyroid drugs over 5 years with positive TRAb. For both TCR sequencing and RNA sequencing, RNA was extracted from PBMCs in TRIzol. Library generation was performed with multiplex PCR. Sequencing relied on an Illumina HiSeq 4000. TCR beta libraries were built with iRepertoire HTBI primers and Arm-PCR amplification of CDR3 regions. TCRdb applied fastp at Q25 and MiXCR to the public reads, then kept only in-frame beta chains. Every CDR3 protein is listed once, alongside the most common genes and DNA of its rows. The sample table shows 700,000 or so distinct CDR3 sequences, and around 32% are seen once. Jointly, the top ten make up 35% to 55% of the sample.

Sequences were derived from peripheral blood mononuclear cells (PBMCs), sampled when the disease was refractory, from a patient treated with antithyroid drugs. The receptors derive from a female donor with Graves disease.

This clonotype was seen many times. The gene calls are TRBV28 and TRBJ1-2; no reliable D call. Trimming removed 3 bases from V and 4 bases from J, with 3 bases in between. The CDR3 sequence is 11 residues long. Per the germline V gene, CDR1 is MDHEN and CDR2 is SYDVKM. CDR3 DNA: TGTGCCAGCAGTTTCGCCTATGGCTACACCTTC. Its translation is CASSFAYGYTF.

This clonotype was counted only a few times. The chain couples TRBV6-5 to TRBJ2-7; maybe TRBD2 (6 bases). Germline loops: CDR1 MNHEY, CDR2 SVGAGI. Deletions cut 2 bases from V and 2 bases from J, with 13 bases between. This CDR3 is 15 amino acids long. The CDR3 is CASSYVAGRPYEQYF. The CDR3 DNA is TGTGCCAGCAGTTACGTGGCCGGGAGACCCTACGAGCAGTACTTC.